This T cell receptor beta chain appears in the sequencing data of a study of cytomegalovirus exposure and HLA in healthy donors. Study-level information: About 83 million unique TCRs from HLA-typed donors made up an early data release.

CDR1 is LNHNV, CDR2 YYDKDF, per germline (reference sequence). The CDR3 runs 16 residues. The J segment lost 5 bases and the V segment lost 0 bases, leaving 7 bases of the junction unmatched. Concerning this clone: Its antigen remains unknown.

The study ran its PCR with 60 Vbeta and 13 Jbeta primers. Some clones are missing from TCRdb's copy, which holds only in-frame ones; the method was immunoSEQ multiplex PCR. The table shows some 160,000 clones, with roughly 80% occurring only once. Whole-study results and caveats: At a 0.05 false discovery rate, a later analysis found around 15,000 TCR beta sequences to be associated with HLA alleles. The records held CMV serostatus as the only immune exposure information.

The V gene is TRBV15, the J gene TRBJ1-1, with 9 positions matching TRBD1. Sequences were obtained from PBMCs. The TCR originated in a woman between 40 and 50 years old in good health and CMV-seronegative. Here the CDR3 DNA reads TGTGCCACCAGCAGAGATAGGTCGACAGGGGGGACTGAAGCTTTCTTT. Amino acid sequence: CATSRDRSTGGTEAFF.